The 29 T cell receptor beta chains in this list originate from one sample, sequenced in a study of T cell changes during pregnancy in multiple sclerosis. Here immunoSEQ multiplex PCR was the method, and the copy in TCRdb shows in-frame clones only, minus some. Among approximately 43,000 clones listed, roughly 95% were seen once. Sequences were derived from CD8+ T cells from peripheral blood mononuclear cells, sampled after pregnancy. The receptors originated from a female donor with multiple sclerosis, enrolled in a pregnancy study.

The gene calls are TRBV11-2 and TRBJ2-1, with D unresolved. Trimming stripped 5 bases from V and 6 bases from J, with 5 bases between. The CDR3 covers 11 residues. Per germline, CDR1 SGHAT and CDR2 FQNNGV. For the CDR3, the DNA is TGTGCCAGCAGCCTTGTCAATGAGCAGTTCTTC. Amino acid sequence: CASSLVNEQFF.

J is TRBJ2-3 and V is TRBV9, with TRBD2 as a possible D gene (6 bases). CDR3 size: 16 residues. V lost 3 bases and J 0 bases, leaving 14 bases between the germline ends. The germline V gene has CDR1 SGDLS and CDR2 YYNGEE. CDR3 sequence reads: CASSAGVSSSTDTQYF. In DNA, the CDR3 is TGTGCCAGCAGCGCGGGGGTCTCCTCTAGCACAGATACGCAGTATTTT.

The J gene is TRBJ2-7, the V gene TRBV2; 7 bases agree with TRBD1. The junction had 9 bases not matched to a gene; V was cut back by 8 bases and J by 2 bases. From germline, CDR1 is SNHLY and CDR2 FYNNEI. The CDR3 loop spans 14 amino acids. The CDR3 protein is CASLLGQLAYEQYF. CDR3 bases: TGTGCCAGCCTACTGGGACAGCTAGCCTACGAGCAGTACTTC.

The J gene is TRBJ1-2, the V gene TRBV10-3; D call uncertain. Germline CDR1 ENHRY, CDR2 SYGVKD. The CDR3 is 16 residues long. Trimming shortened V by 0 bases and J by 4 bases, and 15 bases separated the two germline ends. The CDR3 sequence: CAISESVAVPPYGYTF. CDR3 nucleotides: TGTGCCATCAGTGAGTCAGTGGCAGTCCCACCCTATGGCTACACCTTC.

The chain joins TRBV27 to TRBJ1-2, with D perhaps TRBD1 (5 bases). Germline assignment: CDR1 MNHEY and CDR2 SMNVEV (reference sequence). The V gene lost 0 bases and the J gene lost 4 bases, with 15 bases spanning the gap. The CDR3 length is 16 residues. CDR3 loop: CASSLSWPGLAYGYTF. The CDR3 region has the DNA TGTGCCAGCAGTTTATCGTGGCCAGGGTTAGCCTATGGCTACACCTTC.

The chain joins TRBV7-9 to TRBJ2-7, with 10 bases that match TRBD2. Unmatched junction bases numbered 6, after V lost 5 bases and J lost 5 bases. The CDR3 has 14 amino acids. Germline loops: CDR1 SEHNR, CDR2 FQNEAQ (reference sequence). The CDR3 sequence is CASSPLAGSDEQYF. The CDR3 DNA is TGTGCCAGCAGCCCACTAGCGGGATCGGACGAGCAGTACTTC.

This clone was counted a single time. The chain joins TRBV19 to TRBJ2-5, with 11 nucleotides matching TRBD2. The V segment lost 4 bases and the J segment 7 bases; nucleotides outside the gene matches: 8. Germline CDR1 reads LNHDA; CDR2 reads SQIVND (reference sequence). The CDR3 length is 15 residues. Here the CDR3 reads CASSKGLAGGWTQYF. The CDR3 region has the DNA TGTGCCAGTAGTAAGGGGCTAGCGGGGGGATGGACCCAGTACTTC.

A single count supports this clone. The rearrangement links TRBV2 to TRBJ2-7; the D is unclear. CDR1 and CDR2 from the germline V gene are SNHLY and FYNNEI. V was pared by 1 base and J by 3 bases, with 10 bases between. The CDR3 contains 14 residues. CDR3 residues: CASSEGHPIYEQYF. The CDR3 nucleotides read TGTGCCAGCAGTGAAGGACACCCGATCTACGAGCAGTACTTC. The whole variable domain, remainder taken from reference TRBV2 and TRBJ2-7, is EPEVTQTPSHQVTQMGQEVILRCVPISNHLYFYWYRQILGQKVEFLVSFYNNEISEKSEIFDDQFSVERPDGSNFTLKIRSTKLEDSAMYFCASSEGHPIYEQYFGPGTRLTVT.

V is TRBV13 and J is TRBJ1-1; D is undetermined. Trimming cost V 7 bases and J 4 bases, with 22 bases left between them. The germline V gene has CDR1 PRHDT and CDR2 FYEKMQ (reference sequence). The CDR3 is 16 residues long. CDR3 in amino acids: CASNLRRVSTSTEAFF. As DNA, the CDR3 is TGTGCCAGCAACCTACGGAGGGTCTCGACGAGCACTGAAGCTTTCTTT.

V gene TRBV5-1 combines with J gene TRBJ1-1; 10 bases are a match to TRBD1. The CDR3 contains 13 residues. The trim removed 4 bases at V and 4 bases at J, leaving 1 base unmatched. Germline CDR1 SGHRS, CDR2 YFSETQ. Written as DNA, the CDR3 is TGCGCCAGCAGCCGGACAGGGGGCACTGAAGCTTTCTTT. It encodes CASSRTGGTEAFF.

J is TRBJ2-2 and V is TRBV7-9; possibly TRBD1 for D (6 bases). The V and J ends lost 8 bases and 2 bases respectively, with 15 bases between them. This CDR3 comprises 15 residues. Germline V gives CDR1 SEHNR, CDR2 FQNEAQ (reference sequence). CDR3 region: CASVLFRGNTGELFF. The DNA for the CDR3 is TGTGCCAGCGTTCTGTTCAGGGGTAACACCGGGGAGCTGTTTTTT.

V gene TRBV5-5 combines with J gene TRBJ1-1, with D possibly matching TRBD1 (6 bases). V was trimmed by 2 bases and J by 3 bases, leaving 17 bases between them. The CDR3 contains 16 residues. The germline V gene has CDR1 SGHKS and CDR2 YYEKEE (reference sequence). CDR3: CASSFRDTRRDTEAFF. CDR3 nucleotide sequence: TGTGCCAGCAGCTTCCGGGACACGAGACGGGACACTGAAGCTTTCTTT.

The V gene is TRBV2, the J gene TRBJ1-5; D may be TRBD1 (6 bases). This CDR3 has 14 residues. Trimming stripped 5 bases from V and 4 bases from J, with 12 bases between. The germline V gene encodes CDR1 SNHLY and CDR2 FYNNEI. CDR3 protein: CASSKGEANQPQHF. The CDR3 DNA follows: TGTGCCAGCAGTAAGGGGGAAGCGAATCAGCCCCAGCATTTT.

This clone was seen a few times. CDR3 amino acids: CASSQDRVYVFTEAFF. CDR3 DNA: TGCGCCAGCAGCCAAGATCGGGTATACGTCTTCACTGAAGCTTTCTTT. V usage is TRBV4-3 and J usage is TRBJ1-1; D gene ambiguous. The CDR3 is 16 amino acids. Germline CDR1 is LGHNA and CDR2 is YSLEER. Trimming removed 0 bases at V and 4 bases at J, with 15 bases between.

The CDR3, as DNA: TGTGCCAGCAGTTCCGGGACAGTCAATTCACCCCTCCACTTT. Translated: CASSSGTVNSPLHF. V is TRBV27 and J is TRBJ1-6; 7 bases agree with TRBD1. The V gene's germline CDR1 is MNHEY and CDR2 SMNVEV (reference sequence). The CDR3 has 14 residues. V was pared by 4 bases and J by 7 bases, with 4 bases of the junction left unmatched.

This chain joins TRBV4-1 and TRBJ2-1; 10 bases are shared with TRBD2. Germline V CDR1 and CDR2: MGHRA, YSYEKL. This CDR3 has 16 amino acids. J lost 5 bases, V lost 4 bases, and 8 bases had no gene match. As DNA, the CDR3 is TGCGCCAGCAGCCCCCCAACTAGCGGGGAGAACAATGAGCAGTTCTTC. Translation gives CASSPPTSGENNEQFF.

The gene calls are TRBV4-1 and TRBJ1-1; TRBD1 is a possible D gene (5 bases). Germline assignment: CDR1 MGHRA and CDR2 YSYEKL. This CDR3 region has 14 residues. Between the trimmed V and J ends, which lost 4 bases and 4 bases, there was a span of 13 bases. CDR3 in DNA: TGCGCCAGCAGCCTTCGCGGAGGGACCACTGAAGCTTTCTTT. This encodes CASSLRGGTTEAFF.

V usage is TRBV14 and J usage is TRBJ2-7; D not certain. V lost 6 bases, J lost 1 base, and 7 bases lay in between. Germline V CDR1 and CDR2: SGHDN, FVKESK. This CDR3 has 12 residues. Written as DNA, the CDR3 is TGTGCCAGCAGAACCCTATCCTACGAGCAGTACTTC. Protein: CASRTLSYEQYF.

This CDR3 is CASSVEPSGGPEQYF. DNA of the CDR3: TGTGCCAGCAGCGTAGAGCCGTCGGGGGGCCCCGAGCAGTACTTC. The chain joins TRBV9 to TRBJ2-7; TRBD2 might be the D (7 bases). Trimming took off 0 bases at V and 6 bases at J, with 16 bases between the two ends. Germline CDR1 is SGDLS and CDR2 is YYNGEE. The CDR3 runs to 15 residues.

The chain carries TRBV5-1 and TRBJ2-7, with 12 bases identical to TRBD2. CDR3 length: 19 amino acids. In germline, CDR1 is SGHRS, CDR2 YFSETQ. V dropped 1 base and J dropped 5; count of bases not matched to a gene: 16. In DNA, the CDR3 is TGCGCCAGCAGCTTGTGGCTCGCTAGCGGGAGGGCCGAATTCGACGAGCAGTACTTC. It translates to CASSLWLASGRAEFDEQYF. Full variable domain (missing parts from reference TRBV5-1 and TRBJ2-7): KAGVTQTPRYLIKTRGQQVTLSCSPISGHRSVSWYQQTPGQGLQFLFEYFSETQRNKGNFPGRFSGRQFSNSRSEMNVSTLELGDSALYLCASSLWLASGRAEFDEQYFGPGTRLTVT.

The genes are TRBV11-3 and TRBJ1-5; D is ambiguous. Trimming took 0 bases from V and 1 from J, leaving 13 bases between them. Germline CDR1 and CDR2: SGHNT and YENEEA. CDR3 length: 17 amino acids. The CDR3 coding sequence is TGTGCCAGCAGCTTAGATCAGGAACCCAACAGCAATCAGCCCCAGCATTTT. This encodes CASSLDQEPNSNQPQHF.

Written as DNA, the CDR3 is TGTGCCAGCAGTAACCCCCCTGGGACAGTTCCGACCTACGAGCAGTACTTC. Translating it yields CASSNPPGTVPTYEQYF. The chain has TRBV28 and TRBJ2-7; 7 bases match TRBD1. After removal of 5 bases from V and 2 bases from J, the junction contained 15 bases not matched to a gene. The CDR3 contains 17 residues. CDR1 is MDHEN, CDR2 SYDVKM, per germline.

The chain's CDR3 is CASSTARGYNSPLHF. For the CDR3, the DNA is TGTGCCAGCAGTACCGCCCGGGGTTATAATTCACCCCTCCACTTT. The chain carries TRBV27 and TRBJ1-6; the D is unclear. The germline V gene encodes CDR1 MNHEY and CDR2 SMNVEV (reference sequence). V shed 5 bases and J shed 4 bases, with 12 bases lying between them. This CDR3 comprises 15 residues.

The chain couples TRBV27 to TRBJ2-1; 9 positions agree with TRBD1. CDR1 is MNHEY, CDR2 SMNVEV, per germline (reference sequence). The ends lost 2 bases at V and 10 bases at J; junction bases unmatched: 9. The CDR3 is 15 residues long. The CDR3 nucleotides are TGTGCCAGCAGTTTAAGACAGGGGGGCACAACAGAGCAGTTCTTC. It yields the protein CASSLRQGGTTEQFF.

The rearrangement links TRBV15 to TRBJ2-5; TRBD1 matches at 8 bases. J gave up 9 bases and V 3 bases, and 9 bases lay outside the gene matches. CDR1 LNHNV and CDR2 YYDKDF come from the germline V gene (reference sequence). The CDR3 length is 14 residues. This chain's CDR3 is CATSSGQGPTAQYF. CDR3 nucleotides: TGTGCCACCAGCAGCGGACAGGGACCAACGGCCCAGTACTTC.

The chain combines TRBV28 with TRBJ2-3, with 10 bases identical to TRBD2. V dropped 3 bases and J dropped 1; count of bases not matched to a gene: 7. CDR1 is MDHEN, CDR2 SYDVKM, per germline. The length of the CDR3 is 17 residues. For the CDR3, the DNA is TGTGCCAGCAGTTTCCGCGGACTAGCGGAGGGCACAGATACGCAGTATTTT. This encodes CASSFRGLAEGTDTQYF.

This chain uses TRBV7-9 with TRBJ2-7; TRBD2 might be the D (5 bases). There are 16 residues in the CDR3. The germline gives CDR1 SEHNR, CDR2 FQNEAQ (reference sequence). V dropped 4 bases and J dropped 0 bases, with 16 bases sitting between them. The DNA for the CDR3 is TGTGCCAGCAGCTCCCCCCCCTCGGGGAGCTCCTACGAGCAGTACTTC. Its translation is CASSSPPSGSSYEQYF.

The rearrangement uses TRBV7-6 and TRBJ2-2; D uncertain. The CDR3 is made up of 14 amino acids. V was cut by 1 base and J by 6 bases, with 9 bases left in between. Germline lookup yields CDR1 SGHVS and CDR2 FNYEAQ. CDR3 coding DNA: TGTGCCAGCAGCTTAGTGGGCCCCGCCGGGGAGCTGTTTTTT. Encoded protein: CASSLVGPAGELFF.

This sequence joins TRBV30 and TRBJ1-6; D is uncertain. Trimming cost V 3 bases and J 9 bases, with 15 bases left between them. Germline-derived CDR1 and CDR2 are GTSNPN and SVGIG (reference sequence). The CDR3 is 14 amino acids. This CDR3 is CAWSSRNRGSPLHF. CDR3 DNA sequence: TGTGCCTGGAGCTCTCGGAATAGAGGTTCACCCCTCCACTTT.